This T cell receptor (beta chain) was sequenced during a study of T cell responses to AZD1222 COVID-19 vaccine. About the study: Combined were second doses at about 4 or about 12 weeks. Study-wide findings and caveats: Repertoires were sampled only after the peak T cell response. Regions 160-218 and 743-854 dominated among vaccine-associated CD4 TCRs spanning spike. The number of AZD1222 recipients seropositive at baseline was only six.

With regard to this clone: The target antigen is unknown.

Sequenced by immunoSEQ multiplex PCR; TCRdb stores in-frame clones only, minus some. The table includes tens of thousands of clones, 88% detected once. The length of the CDR3 is 13 residues. Trimming pared 5 bases from V and 2 bases from J, leaving 9 bases between. The rearrangement uses TRBV12-3 or TRBV12-4 and TRBJ1-2; D uncertain. This clonotype was obtained from an adult in good health. Sequenced here: peripheral blood, sampled on day 0 of AZD1222 vaccination. The CDR3 DNA is TGTGCCAGCAGTCCGAGCAAAAACTATGGCTACACCTTC. Residues: CASSPSKNYGYTF.